These 17 T cell receptor beta chains share one sample of origin, sequenced in a study of blood T cell repertoires in COVID-19. The table came from immunoSEQ multiplex PCR; TCRdb's copy has only in-frame clones and leaves some out. This table has 100,000 to 150,000 clones, about four fifths appearing once. What was sequenced was peripheral blood. The receptors come from a man in his forties with active or convalescent COVID-19.

The rearrangement uses TRBV30 and TRBJ2-1, with a tentative D call TRBD2 (5 bases). Germline CDR1 is GTSNPN and CDR2 is SVGIG (reference sequence). V lost 5 bases to trimming and J lost 0 bases, with 5 bases between them. The CDR3 extends over 12 amino acids. The CDR3 DNA sequence: TGTGCCTGGGGGAGCTCCTACAATGAGCAGTTCTTC. It yields the protein CAWGSSYNEQFF.

V usage is TRBV19 and J usage is TRBJ1-1, with 11 bases that match TRBD1. CDR3 size: 16 residues. Germline V CDR1 and CDR2: LNHDA, SQIVND (reference sequence). Germline trimming cut 9 bases from V and 7 bases from J; bases unmatched to any gene: 16. The CDR3 region is CASRDRGSGLSGEAFF. CDR3 in DNA: TGTGCCAGCCGGGACAGGGGGTCTGGTCTTTCAGGTGAAGCTTTCTTT.

This chain uses TRBV6-1 with TRBJ2-7; TRBD2 matches at 11 bases. Germline V gene lookup returns CDR1 MNHNS and CDR2 SASEGT. The CDR3 is 14 amino acids. Unmatched junction bases numbered 0, after V lost 3 bases and J lost 2 bases. The DNA of the CDR3 is TGTGCCAGCAGTGAGACTAGCGGGGCCTACGAGCAGTACTTC. Translation: CASSETSGAYEQYF.

The chain carries TRBV27 and TRBJ1-3; D call uncertain. CDR1 is MNHEY and CDR2 is SMNVEV in the germline V gene (reference sequence). The CDR3 length is 12 residues. Trimming left V 6 bases short and J 8 bases short, with 11 bases between. The CDR3 sequence is CASRSEVDTIYF. The CDR3 DNA reads TGTGCCAGCAGATCGGAGGTGGACACCATATATTTT.

The chain links TRBV3-1 (or the pseudogene TRBV3-2) to TRBJ1-5; the match to TRBD1 covers 7 bases. Per the germline V gene, CDR1 is LGHDT and CDR2 is YNNKEL (reference sequence). J was trimmed by 3 bases and V by 4 bases; bases with no gene match: 3. CDR3 size: 14 residues. The CDR3 spells CASSPDRVNQPQHF. For the CDR3, the DNA is TGTGCCAGCAGCCCAGACAGGGTCAATCAGCCCCAGCATTTT.

This chain connects TRBV5-1 to TRBJ2-4; TRBD2 matches 9 bases. Germline V CDR1 and CDR2: SGHRS, YFSETQ. The CDR3 covers 18 residues. V lost 3 bases to trimming and J lost 0 bases; unmatched junction nucleotides: 10. CDR3 nucleotides: TGCGCCAGCAGCTCAGACCCGGCGGGAGGGCTAGCCAAAAACATTCAGTACTTC. It encodes CASSSDPAGGLAKNIQYF.

On this clone: Its ends do not fully match the called genes, so a read error is possible. The rearrangement uses TRBV12-3 or TRBV12-4 and TRBJ1-2; D is ambiguous. This CDR3 comprises 12 residues. The CDR3 protein is CASSFLPGVADF. CDR3 bases: TGTGCCAGCAGTTTCCTCCCCGGGGTCGCGGACTTC.

This sequence joins TRBV4-2 and TRBJ2-7; no reliable D call. The CDR3 has 14 residues. Germline V CDR1 and CDR2: LGHNA, YNFKEQ. The ends were cut back, 3 bases at V and 4 bases at J, with 13 bases in the middle. CDR3 sequence: CASSQPEVLYEQYF. In nucleotides, the CDR3 is TGTGCCAGCAGCCAGCCCGAGGTTTTATACGAGCAGTACTTC.

This chain connects TRBV13 to TRBJ2-7; 14 nucleotides align to TRBD2. Germline-derived CDR1 and CDR2 are PRHDT and FYEKMQ (reference sequence). The CDR3 runs 15 residues. V lost 0 bases and J lost 6; bases outside the gene matches: 1. In DNA, the CDR3 is TGTGCCAGCAGCTTAGGGGGACTAGCGGGGGCCGAGCAGTACTTC. Its protein product is CASSLGGLAGAEQYF.

The V and J genes are TRBV6-5 and TRBJ1-2, with 10 bases that match TRBD1. This CDR3 region has 13 residues. V gave up 6 bases and J gave up 7 bases; unmatched junction bases: 5. Per the germline V gene, CDR1 is MNHEY and CDR2 is SVGAGI. The CDR3 protein is CASSRDRGLGYTF. The DNA of the CDR3 is TGTGCCAGCAGCCGGGACAGGGGCCTTGGCTACACCTTC.

This clone showed up just a few times. CDR3 in amino acids: CASSRFEQGARAFF. The CDR3 DNA sequence: TGTGCCAGCAGTCGATTCGAACAGGGGGCTCGAGCTTTCTTT. This chain connects TRBV28 to TRBJ1-1; 9 nucleotides line up with TRBD1. Trimming took 5 bases from V and 10 from J; bases not matched to a gene: 11. This CDR3 has 14 amino acids. The germline gives CDR1 MDHEN, CDR2 SYDVKM.

The V gene is TRBV4-1, the J gene TRBJ1-2; D ambiguous. There are 13 residues in the CDR3. V lost 4 bases and J 6 bases, leaving 12 bases between the germline ends. CDR1 MGHRA and CDR2 YSYEKL come from the germline V gene. Here the CDR3 DNA reads TGCGCCAGCAGCCCTATCGGAGTGGATGGCTACACCTTC. This codes for CASSPIGVDGYTF.

This clone was counted a few times. For the CDR3, the DNA is TGTGCCAGCAGTCTCGGGACAGGAAATTCACCCCTCCACTTT. It translates to CASSLGTGNSPLHF. The chain joins TRBV6-5 to TRBJ1-6; the match to TRBD1 covers 8 bases. Germline CDR1 is MNHEY and CDR2 is SVGAGI. The CDR3 is 14 residues long. Germline trimming cut 5 bases from V and 7 bases from J; bases unmatched to any gene: 4.

This chain connects TRBV9 to TRBJ1-1, with D perhaps matching TRBD1 (6 bases). This CDR3 has 14 amino acids. Germline V gene sequence: CDR1 SGDLS, CDR2 YYNGEE. Between the trimmed V and J ends, which lost 1 base and 1 base, there was a span of 8 bases. CDR3 coding DNA: TGTGCCAGCAGCGTAAGACAGGAGAACACTGAAGCTTTCTTT. It codes for CASSVRQENTEAFF.

The chain links TRBV4-2 to TRBJ2-3; tentatively, D is TRBD1 (6 bases). CDR3 length: 15 amino acids. V lost 1 base and J 0 bases, leaving 8 bases between the germline ends. Germline V lookup: CDR1 LGHNA, CDR2 YNFKEQ. The CDR3 loop is CASSQGDISTDTQYF. CDR3 sequence (DNA): TGTGCCAGCAGCCAAGGGGACATCAGCACAGATACGCAGTATTTT.

This chain links TRBV3-1 (or the pseudogene TRBV3-2) with TRBJ1-4; D remains ambiguous. This CDR3 contains 12 residues. Germline values: CDR1 LGHDT, CDR2 YNNKEL (reference sequence). With 4 bases removed from V and 5 bases from J, the gap between germline ends came to 5 bases. CDR3 sequence: CASSPSNEKLFF. CDR3 bases: TGTGCCAGCAGCCCCTCCAATGAAAAACTGTTTTTT.

The J gene is TRBJ2-6, the V gene TRBV19; TRBD1 matches 8 bases. The CDR3 is made up of 18 amino acids. The junction had 9 bases not matched to a gene; V was cut back by 3 bases and J by 2 bases. CDR1 is LNHDA and CDR2 is SQIVND in the germline V gene (reference sequence). CDR3 DNA: TGTGCCAGTAGTATTACGGACAGGGCAGAAGCTGGGGCCAACGTCCTGACTTTC. It yields the protein CASSITDRAEAGANVLTF.